The 29 T cell receptor beta chains below all came from one sample that was sequenced in a study of T cell responses to AZD1222 COVID-19 vaccine. Sequencing was performed with immunoSEQ multiplex PCR; in TCRdb, only in-frame clones are kept and a portion is missing. The table has about 48,000 clones, around 86% seen once. This material consisted of peripheral blood, taken 28 days after the second AZD1222 dose. Source of these receptors: an adult who received the AZD1222 COVID-19 vaccine.

The chain couples TRBV11-3 to TRBJ2-1, with 12 bases matching TRBD2. V trimming: 1 base; J trimming: 6 bases; junction bases outside the gene matches: 1. This CDR3 has 15 residues. Germline-derived CDR1 and CDR2 are SGHNT and YENEEA. In nucleotides, the CDR3 is TGTGCCAGCAGCTTAGGGACTAGCGGGACCAATGAGCAGTTCTTC. Amino acids: CASSLGTSGTNEQFF. The full variable domain, in which reference TRBV11-3 and TRBJ2-1 provide the parts outside the CDR3, is EAGVVQSPRYKIIEKKQPVAFWCNPISGHNTLYWYLQNLGQGPELLIRYENEEAVDDSQLPKDRFSAERLKGVDSTLKIQPAELGDSAVYLCASSLGTSGTNEQFFGPGTRLTVL.

V is TRBV5-1 and J is TRBJ2-7; a possible D gene is TRBD1 (5 bases). The CDR3 runs 15 residues. CDR1 SGHRS and CDR2 YFSETQ come from the germline V gene. Trimming pared 0 bases from V and 5 bases from J, leaving 15 bases between. DNA of the CDR3: TGCGCCAGCAGCTTGGCCACCACAGGAGCCCACGAGCAGTACTTC. Protein sequence: CASSLATTGAHEQYF.

V and J are TRBV5-1 and TRBJ1-1; 10 nucleotides agree with TRBD1. The CDR3 has 14 amino acids. The germline V gene encodes CDR1 SGHRS and CDR2 YFSETQ. V lost 4 bases to trimming and J lost 7 bases; unmatched junction nucleotides: 7. In nucleotides, the CDR3 is TGCGCCAGCAGCCCGGGACAGGGGACCTATGAAGCTTTCTTT. Its protein is CASSPGQGTYEAFF.

The CDR3 nucleotides are TGTGCCAGCAGGGGGCTCGGCTATGGCTACACCTTC. It specifies CASRGLGYGYTF. The chain uses TRBV2 and TRBJ1-2, with D possibly matching TRBD1 (5 bases). The CDR3 totals 12 residues. V lost 6 bases to trimming and J lost 4 bases, with 9 bases between them. CDR1 is SNHLY and CDR2 is FYNNEI in the germline V gene.

The chain employs TRBV7-2 and TRBJ2-1; D perhaps matches TRBD2 (5 bases). V dropped 3 bases and J dropped 9 bases, with 15 bases sitting between them. Germline V lookup: CDR1 SGHTA, CDR2 FQGNSA. The CDR3 runs 14 residues. The CDR3, as DNA: TGTGCCAGCAGCTTGGGGTCTACCGGAGGTGAGCAGTTCTTC. It yields the protein CASSLGSTGGEQFF.

V usage is TRBV5-4 and J usage is TRBJ2-7, with 11 bases identical to TRBD2. The CDR3 is 16 residues long. Trimming cost V 3 bases and J 0 bases; bases outside gene matches: 5. Germline CDR1 and CDR2: SGHNT and YYREEE (reference sequence). The CDR3 spells CASSWGLAESSYEQYF. CDR3 DNA: TGTGCCAGCAGCTGGGGACTAGCGGAGAGCTCCTACGAGCAGTACTTC.

The chain links TRBV11-2 to TRBJ2-5; no definite D call. Trimming shortened V by 1 base and J by 2 bases, and 5 bases separated the two germline ends. Germline CDR1 is SGHAT and CDR2 is FQNNGV. CDR3 length: 13 amino acids. This chain's CDR3 is CASSLARQETQYF. The CDR3 bases are TGTGCCAGCAGCTTAGCCAGACAAGAGACCCAGTACTTC.

V is TRBV7-2 and J is TRBJ2-1; 9 positions agree with TRBD2. The V and J ends lost 5 bases and 4 bases, in that order; junction bases with no gene match: 18. Germline V gene lookup returns CDR1 SGHTA and CDR2 FQGNSA. This CDR3 comprises 19 residues. CDR3 in DNA: TGTGCCAGCAGCGCCGGAGGGAGCGGGAGGCCACTGACTTACAATGAGCAGTTCTTC. This sequence encodes CASSAGGSGRPLTYNEQFF. The full variable domain, completed using reference TRBV7-2 and TRBJ2-1, is GAGVSQSPSNKVTEKGKDVELRCDPISGHTALYWYRQSLGQGLEFLIYFQGNSAPDKSGLPSDRFSAERTGGSVSTLTIQRTQQEDSAVYLCASSAGGSGRPLTYNEQFFGPGTRLTVL.

The chain uses TRBV4-1 and TRBJ2-2, with 9 nucleotides matching TRBD1. Germline V gene sequence: CDR1 MGHRA, CDR2 YSYEKL. V trimming: 4 bases; J trimming: 5 bases; junction bases outside the gene matches: 5. The CDR3 has 15 residues. Here the CDR3 DNA reads TGCGCCAGCAGCCCGCAGACAGGGGGGACCGGGGAGCTGTTTTTT. Its translation: CASSPQTGGTGELFF.

This clone has only a few counts. The chain uses TRBV5-1 and TRBJ1-3; D unresolved. V lost 6 bases and J 4 bases, leaving 14 bases between the germline ends. This CDR3 is 14 amino acids long. Germline CDR1 reads SGHRS; CDR2 reads YFSETQ. The CDR3 DNA sequence: TGCGCCAGCAAAAGATCCCTGGAGGGAAACACCATATATTTT. Residues: CASKRSLEGNTIYF.

The chain couples TRBV9 to TRBJ2-1; D may be TRBD1 (6 bases). The CDR3 covers 16 residues. The V gene lost 0 bases and the J gene lost 6 bases, with 16 bases spanning the gap. Per germline, CDR1 SGDLS and CDR2 YYNGEE. The CDR3 nucleotides are TGTGCCAGCAGCGTAGCAGGGCAGGGGATGGGCAATGAGCAGTTCTTC. It translates to CASSVAGQGMGNEQFF.

The V and J genes are TRBV5-4 and TRBJ2-1, with TRBD1 identical over 9 bases. Germline-derived CDR1 and CDR2 are SGHNT and YYREEE (reference sequence). This CDR3 has 15 amino acids. J lost 5 bases, V lost 4 bases, and 7 bases had no gene match. The CDR3 region has the DNA TGTGCCAGCAGCCGCCGGGACAGGGCCGACAATGAGCAGTTCTTC. Its translation: CASSRRDRADNEQFF.

About this clone: The junction departs from the called germline gene at one end, perhaps through a read error. The chain has TRBV12-3 or TRBV12-4 and TRBJ2-7; D is ambiguous. The CDR3 is made up of 11 amino acids. This chain's CDR3 is CASSLGLKENF. As DNA, the CDR3 is TGTGCCAGCAGTTTGGGCCTCAAAGAAAACTTC.

The CDR3, as DNA: TGCGCCAGCAGCTCGTCGATGGGGTCTAATGAAAAACTGTTTTTT. It is translated as CASSSSMGSNEKLFF. This chain joins TRBV5-1 and TRBJ1-4; D is uncertain. V was pared by 3 bases and J by 3 bases, with 12 bases between. The CDR3 contains 15 residues. Germline lookup yields CDR1 SGHRS and CDR2 YFSETQ.

The chain combines TRBV29-1 with TRBJ2-7; D uncertain. The CDR3 consists of 13 residues. CDR1 is SQVTM and CDR2 is ANQGSEA in the germline V gene. The V end lost 4 bases, the J end lost 3 bases, and 13 bases lay between the germline ends. The CDR3 DNA follows: TGCAGCGTTGCCTCGACTCTTCGCTACGAGCAGTACTTC. Protein: CSVASTLRYEQYF.

The chain couples TRBV7-3 to TRBJ1-5; the D is unclear. V lost 1 base, J lost 4 bases, and 5 bases lay in between. CDR3 length: 13 amino acids. Germline V gives CDR1 SGHTA, CDR2 FQGTGA. Written as DNA, the CDR3 is TGTGCCAGCAGCTTAAGCCAGAATCAGCCCCAGCATTTT. Its translation: CASSLSQNQPQHF.

The chain couples TRBV28 to TRBJ2-7; D perhaps matches TRBD1 (6 bases). Trimming took 6 bases from V and 0 from J, leaving 12 bases between them. The CDR3 contains 14 residues. Germline CDR1 is MDHEN and CDR2 is SYDVKM. CDR3 protein: CASRRQVNSYEQYF. In nucleotides, the CDR3 is TGTGCCAGCAGGAGACAGGTCAACTCCTACGAGCAGTACTTC.

J is TRBJ2-7 and V is TRBV3-1 (or the pseudogene TRBV3-2); D gene unclear. CDR1 and CDR2 from the germline V gene are LGHDT and YNNKEL (reference sequence). The CDR3 covers 14 residues. Trimming pared 4 bases from V and 0 bases from J, leaving 10 bases between. CDR3 sequence: CASSPDWSSYEQYF. CDR3 DNA sequence: TGTGCCAGCAGCCCCGACTGGAGCTCCTACGAGCAGTACTTC.

Written as DNA, the CDR3 is TGTGCCAGCAGCTTAGACAGGGAAACTGAAGCTTTCTTT. Its translation is CASSLDRETEAFF. This chain connects TRBV2 to TRBJ1-1; 7 bases align to TRBD1. The CDR3 runs 13 residues. The V gene's germline CDR1 is SNHLY and CDR2 FYNNEI. J was trimmed by 5 bases and V by 6 bases; bases with no gene match: 6.

The chain uses TRBV6-4 and TRBJ2-1; 8 bases are shared with TRBD2. CDR1 MRHNA and CDR2 SNTAGT come from the germline V gene. With 0 bases clipped from V and 0 bases from J, the junction kept 1 base outside the gene matches. This CDR3 has 16 residues. DNA for the CDR3: TGTGCCAGCAGTGACTCCAGCGGGAGCTCCTACAATGAGCAGTTCTTC. It specifies CASSDSSGSSYNEQFF.

The rearrangement uses TRBV5-5 and TRBJ1-1; no definite D call. This CDR3 is 12 amino acids long. The germline gives CDR1 SGHKS, CDR2 YYEKEE (reference sequence). V shed 7 bases and J shed 2 bases, with 9 bases lying between them. The chain's CDR3 is CASEWTNTEAFF. As DNA, the CDR3 is TGTGCCAGCGAGTGGACCAACACTGAAGCTTTCTTT.

This chain uses TRBV9 with TRBJ1-5; D perhaps matches TRBD1 (6 bases). The CDR3 length is 18 residues. CDR1 and CDR2 from the germline V gene are SGDLS and YYNGEE. V was pared by 0 bases and J by 0 bases, with 16 bases between. The CDR3 reads CASSVDRVGGGSNQPQHF. Written as DNA, the CDR3 is TGTGCCAGCAGCGTAGACAGGGTCGGGGGTGGTAGCAATCAGCCCCAGCATTTT.

The genes are TRBV7-9 and TRBJ2-3; D is uncertain. The length of the CDR3 is 13 residues. Looked up from germline, CDR1 is SEHNR and CDR2 is FQNEAQ (reference sequence). Trimming left V 8 bases short and J 3 bases short, with 12 bases between. The CDR3 region is CASERVGTDTQYF. The CDR3 DNA reads as TGTGCCAGCGAGCGAGTTGGGACAGATACGCAGTATTTT.

V usage is TRBV19 and J usage is TRBJ1-2, with D uncertain. Trimming took 5 bases from V and 6 from J, leaving 19 bases between them. The CDR3 length is 15 residues. Per the germline V gene, CDR1 is LNHDA and CDR2 is SQIVND (reference sequence). CDR3: CASSSSLVVLDGYTF. CDR3 coding DNA: TGTGCCAGTAGTTCCTCCCTGGTCGTTTTAGATGGCTACACCTTC.

This rearrangement joins TRBV5-4 to TRBJ2-1, with D uncertain. Germline CDR1 reads SGHNT; CDR2 reads YYREEE (reference sequence). V gave up 4 bases and J gave up 4 bases, with 15 bases separating them. The CDR3 consists of 15 residues. CDR3 in amino acids: CASSRRVSDYNEQFF. The DNA of the CDR3 is TGTGCCAGCAGCCGAAGGGTGTCAGATTACAATGAGCAGTTCTTC. The full variable domain, completed using reference TRBV5-4 and TRBJ2-1, is ETGVTQSPTHLIKTRGQQVTLRCSSQSGHNTVSWYQQALGQGPQFIFQYYREEENGRGNFPPRFSGLQFPNYSSELNVNALELDDSALYLCASSRRVSDYNEQFFGPGTRLTVL.

The chain combines TRBV7-2 with TRBJ2-1; 11 bases agree with TRBD2. The CDR3 runs 15 residues. Germline CDR1 is SGHTA and CDR2 is FQGNSA. The V gene end was trimmed by 6 bases and the J gene end by 3 bases; junction bases not matched to a gene: 4. In DNA, the CDR3 is TGTGCCAGCAGTGTAGCGGGAGGGAGCTACAATGAGCAGTTCTTC. Encoded protein: CASSVAGGSYNEQFF.

The chain employs TRBV5-4 and TRBJ1-2; 9 bases align to TRBD1. Trimming removed 0 bases from V and 11 bases from J; junction bases left unmatched: 2. Germline assignment: CDR1 SGHNT and CDR2 YYREEE (reference sequence). CDR3 length: 12 amino acids. CDR3 protein: CASSLEQGAYTF. The DNA for the CDR3 is TGTGCCAGCAGCTTGGAACAGGGGGCGTACACCTTC.

This chain uses TRBV10-1 with TRBJ2-3; D gene uncertain. Germline values: CDR1 WNHNN, CDR2 SYGVQD (reference sequence). The CDR3 has 13 residues. V lost 0 bases to trimming and J lost 3 bases, with 4 bases between them. For the CDR3, the DNA is TGCGCCAGCAGTGAGTCGTCTACAGATACGCAGTATTTT. Encoded protein: CASSESSTDTQYF.

J is TRBJ2-7 and V is TRBV24-1; tentatively, D is TRBD2 (5 bases). V shed 4 bases and J shed 7 bases, with 16 bases lying between them. CDR1 KGHDR and CDR2 SFDVKD come from the germline V gene. This CDR3 comprises 14 residues. DNA for the CDR3: TGTGCCACCAGTGAGAACCCACCGGGAAGGGAGCAGTACTTC. This encodes CATSENPPGREQYF.